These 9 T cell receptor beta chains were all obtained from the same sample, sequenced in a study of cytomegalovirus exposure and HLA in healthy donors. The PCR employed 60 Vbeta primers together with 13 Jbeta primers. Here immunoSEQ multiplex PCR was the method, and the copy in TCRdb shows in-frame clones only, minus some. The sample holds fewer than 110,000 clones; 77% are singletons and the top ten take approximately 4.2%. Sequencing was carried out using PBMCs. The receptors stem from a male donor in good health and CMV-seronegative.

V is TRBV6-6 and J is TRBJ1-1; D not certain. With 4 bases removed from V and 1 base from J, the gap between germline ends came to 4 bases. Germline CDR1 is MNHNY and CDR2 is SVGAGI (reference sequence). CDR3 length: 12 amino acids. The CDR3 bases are TGTGCCAGCAGTTTCGGGAACACTGAAGCTTTCTTT. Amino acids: CASSFGNTEAFF.

The CDR3 loop reads CASSYRENYGYTF. CDR3 coding DNA: TGTGCCAGCAGCTACAGGGAGAACTATGGCTACACCTTC. V usage is TRBV28 and J usage is TRBJ1-2; possibly TRBD1 for D (6 bases). Per the germline V gene, CDR1 is MDHEN and CDR2 is SYDVKM. V shed 6 bases and J shed 2 bases, with 10 bases lying between them. This CDR3 comprises 13 residues.

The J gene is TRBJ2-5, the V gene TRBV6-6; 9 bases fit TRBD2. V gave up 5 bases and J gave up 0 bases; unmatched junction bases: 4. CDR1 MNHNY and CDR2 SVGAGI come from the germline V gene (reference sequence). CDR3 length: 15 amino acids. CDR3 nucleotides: TGTGCCAGCAGTCTAAGCGGGAGGCACCAAGAGACCCAGTACTTC. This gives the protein CASSLSGRHQETQYF.

The CDR3 DNA reads as TGCAGCGTTGGATGGAGAAATCACCCCTGCTACGAGCAGTACTTC. Its translation is CSVGWRNHPCYEQYF. The chain couples TRBV29-1 to TRBJ2-7; D remains ambiguous. The CDR3 length is 15 residues. V was clipped by 4 bases and J by 3 bases, with 19 bases between them. Germline V gene lookup returns CDR1 SQVTM and CDR2 ANQGSEA.

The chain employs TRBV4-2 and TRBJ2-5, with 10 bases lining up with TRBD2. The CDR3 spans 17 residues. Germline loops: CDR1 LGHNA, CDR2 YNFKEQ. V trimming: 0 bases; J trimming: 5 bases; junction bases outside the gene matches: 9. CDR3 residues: CASSQEGLAGARETQYF. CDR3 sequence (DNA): TGTGCCAGCAGCCAAGAAGGCCTAGCGGGAGCGAGGGAGACCCAGTACTTC.

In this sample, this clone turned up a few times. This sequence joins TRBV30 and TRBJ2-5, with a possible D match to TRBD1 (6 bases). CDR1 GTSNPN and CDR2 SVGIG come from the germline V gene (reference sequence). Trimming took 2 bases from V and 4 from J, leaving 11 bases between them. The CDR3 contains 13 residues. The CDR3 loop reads CAWSTQGRETQYF. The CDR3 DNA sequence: TGTGCCTGGAGTACGCAGGGGCGAGAGACCCAGTACTTC.

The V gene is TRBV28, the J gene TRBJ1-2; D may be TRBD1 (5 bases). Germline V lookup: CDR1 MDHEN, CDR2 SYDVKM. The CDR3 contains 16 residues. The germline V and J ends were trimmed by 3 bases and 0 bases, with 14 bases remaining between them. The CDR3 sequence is CASSFLWDSSNYGYTF. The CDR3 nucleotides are TGTGCCAGCAGTTTTTTGTGGGACTCTTCTAACTATGGCTACACCTTC.

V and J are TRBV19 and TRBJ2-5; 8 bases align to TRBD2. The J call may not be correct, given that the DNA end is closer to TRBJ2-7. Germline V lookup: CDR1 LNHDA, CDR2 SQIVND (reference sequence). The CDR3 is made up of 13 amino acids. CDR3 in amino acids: CASSITGGREQYF. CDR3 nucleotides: TGTGCCAGTAGTATTACGGGAGGGCGCGAGCAGTACTTC.

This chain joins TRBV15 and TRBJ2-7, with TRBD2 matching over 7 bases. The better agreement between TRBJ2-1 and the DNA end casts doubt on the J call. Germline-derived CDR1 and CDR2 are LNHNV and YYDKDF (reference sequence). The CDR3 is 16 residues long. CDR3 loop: CATSRGGLGEGNEQFF. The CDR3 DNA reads TGTGCCACCAGCCGGGGTGGACTAGGGGAGGGGAATGAGCAGTTCTTC.